The 26 T cell receptor beta chains listed next were all sequenced from one sample in a study of blood T cell repertoires in COVID-19. TCRdb's copy holds only in-frame clones and misses some; the assay was immunoSEQ multiplex PCR. The table records about 520,000 clones, 80% to 90% of them present only once. The sequenced sample consisted of peripheral blood. The receptors originated from a human donor in a cohort sampled during active COVID-19.

The V gene is TRBV30, the J gene TRBJ1-2, with 7 bases matching TRBD1. The CDR3 sequence is 12 residues long. V was clipped by 4 bases and J by 7 bases; unmatched bases: 6. Looked up from germline, CDR1 is GTSNPN and CDR2 is SVGIG (reference sequence). The CDR3, as DNA: TGTGCCTGGAACGAGGGGGCGCCTGGCTACACCTTC. This gives the protein CAWNEGAPGYTF.

The chain recombines TRBV7-2 with TRBJ2-7; 10 bases are shared with TRBD2. This CDR3 comprises 16 residues. Germline V lookup: CDR1 SGHTA, CDR2 FQGNSA. The ends lost 2 bases at V and 4 bases at J; junction bases unmatched: 8. The CDR3 loop is CASSLRLAGAKYEQYF. In DNA form, the CDR3 reads TGTGCCAGCAGCTTAAGGCTAGCGGGAGCCAAGTACGAGCAGTACTTC.

The chain combines TRBV9 with TRBJ1-2; 9 bases fit TRBD1. The length of the CDR3 is 13 residues. Germline V CDR1 and CDR2: SGDLS, YYNGEE. V lost 5 bases to trimming and J lost 3 bases; unmatched junction nucleotides: 2. CDR3: CASRQGADYGYTF. CDR3 DNA: TGTGCCAGCAGACAGGGGGCGGACTATGGCTACACCTTC.

The chain uses TRBV30 and TRBJ1-1; D is possibly TRBD1 (6 bases). The length of the CDR3 is 17 residues. The germline V gene encodes CDR1 GTSNPN and CDR2 SVGIG (reference sequence). Deletions cut 1 base from V and 1 base from J, with 19 bases between. CDR3: CAWSDWGRGRGNTEAFF. CDR3 DNA sequence: TGTGCCTGGAGTGATTGGGGCAGGGGAAGAGGGAACACTGAAGCTTTCTTT. The entire variable domain, with the rest obtained from reference TRBV30 and TRBJ1-1, is as follows: SQTIHQWPATLVQPVGSPLSLECTVEGTSNPNLYWYRQAAGRGLQLLFYSVGIGQISSEVPQNLSASRPQDRQFILSSKKLLLSDSGFYLCAWSDWGRGRGNTEAFFGQGTRLTVV.

This clone has only one observation. The rearrangement uses TRBV6-4 and TRBJ1-4; a possible D gene is TRBD1 (6 bases). Trimming left V 6 bases short and J 4 bases short, with 12 bases between. The CDR3 contains 14 residues. CDR1 is MRHNA and CDR2 is SNTAGT in the germline V gene. Written as DNA, the CDR3 is TGTGCCAGCAGGATCGACAGGAATAATGAAAAACTGTTTTTT. Translation gives CASRIDRNNEKLFF.

V usage is TRBV19 and J usage is TRBJ1-5; no clear D gene. From germline, CDR1 is LNHDA and CDR2 SQIVND (reference sequence). V was cut by 5 bases and J by 4 bases, with 15 bases left in between. The CDR3 sequence is 15 residues long. Here the CDR3 reads CASSPPGRTNQPQHF. DNA of the CDR3: TGTGCCAGTAGTCCCCCCGGCAGGACTAATCAGCCCCAGCATTTT. The variable domain in full, with the rest retrieved from reference TRBV19 and TRBJ1-5, is DGGITQSPKYLFRKEGQNVTLSCEQNLNHDAMYWYRQDPGQGLRLIYYSQIVNDFQKGDIAEGYSVSREKKESFPLTVTSAQKNPTAFYLCASSPPGRTNQPQHFGDGTRLSIL.

V gene TRBV3-1 (or the pseudogene TRBV3-2) combines with J gene TRBJ1-4; weak D call: TRBD1 (5 bases). The CDR3 length is 13 residues. Germline CDR1 is LGHDT and CDR2 is YNNKEL (reference sequence). V lost 1 base and J 8 bases, leaving 8 bases between the germline ends. The DNA for the CDR3 is TGTGCCAGCAGCCAAGGGGGGGAGGAAAAACTGTTTTTT. Translated, it gives CASSQGGEEKLFF.

This chain uses TRBV7-3 with TRBJ1-1; D call uncertain. This CDR3 comprises 14 residues. Germline V gene data show CDR1 as SGHTA and CDR2 as FQGTGA. The V end was cut by 3 bases, the J end by 1 base, with 9 bases between. CDR3 region: CASSFGSTNTEAFF. CDR3 bases: TGTGCCAGCAGCTTCGGGTCAACGAACACTGAAGCTTTCTTT.

J is TRBJ2-7 and V is TRBV2; D perhaps matches TRBD2 (5 bases). The CDR3 totals 12 residues. V lost 7 bases and J 7 bases, leaving 14 bases between the germline ends. Germline V gene sequence: CDR1 SNHLY, CDR2 FYNNEI. DNA for the CDR3: TGTGCCAGCACTACGGGGTTTTTGGAGCAGTACTTC. Translating it yields CASTTGFLEQYF.

This chain links TRBV19 with TRBJ2-2, with D possibly TRBD1 on 5 matching bases. This CDR3 contains 16 residues. Trimming cost V 10 bases and J 0 bases, with 18 bases left between them. The germline CDR1 and CDR2 sequences are LNHDA and SQIVND (reference sequence). CDR3 residues: CATKNSDTANTGELFF. CDR3 coding DNA: TGTGCCACCAAGAATTCGGACACGGCGAACACCGGGGAGCTGTTTTTT.

This clone was observed at least ten times. The CDR3 sequence: CARSLTSDKHKPNYEQYF. CDR3 DNA: TGTGCCAGAAGCTTGACTAGCGATAAACACAAGCCCAACTACGAGCAGTACTTC. The chain carries TRBV5-3 and TRBJ2-7; the match to TRBD2 covers 7 bases. TRBV5-3 is filed as an ORF, its function uncertain. Trimming removed 1 base from V and 3 bases from J; junction bases left unmatched: 16. CDR3 length: 18 residues.

The chain links TRBV4-2 to TRBJ2-3, with 9 bases that match TRBD2. This CDR3 contains 17 residues. Germline V gene sequence: CDR1 LGHNA, CDR2 YNFKEQ. The V gene end was trimmed by 0 bases and the J gene end by 6 bases; junction bases not matched to a gene: 10. The chain's CDR3 is CASSQDLGSGSADTQYF. CDR3 coding DNA: TGTGCCAGCAGCCAAGATCTGGGTAGCGGGAGTGCGGATACGCAGTATTTT.

V gene TRBV2 combines with J gene TRBJ1-1; D call uncertain. This CDR3 comprises 13 residues. The V gene's germline CDR1 is SNHLY and CDR2 FYNNEI. With 3 bases removed from V and 5 bases from J, the gap between germline ends came to 10 bases. Here the CDR3 DNA reads TGTGCCAGCAGTGAGTTGGCTAGGACTGAAGCTTTCTTT. Residues: CASSELARTEAFF. Together with reference TRBV2 and TRBJ1-1, the CDR3 gives the full variable domain: EPEVTQTPSHQVTQMGQEVILRCVPISNHLYFYWYRQILGQKVEFLVSFYNNEISEKSEIFDDQFSVERPDGSNFTLKIRSTKLEDSAMYFCASSELARTEAFFGQGTRLTVV.

The chain recombines TRBV2 with TRBJ2-3, with a possible D match to TRBD2 (6 bases). CDR1 is SNHLY, CDR2 FYNNEI, per germline. The CDR3 length is 14 residues. Trimming pared 7 bases from V and 1 base from J, leaving 12 bases between. The CDR3 sequence: CASTRGAGTDTQYF. The CDR3 coding sequence is TGTGCCAGCACGCGGGGCGCGGGCACAGATACGCAGTATTTT.

The chain has TRBV2 and TRBJ1-2, with unresolved D. From germline, CDR1 is SNHLY and CDR2 FYNNEI. The CDR3 consists of 14 residues. V lost 8 bases and J 2 bases, leaving 15 bases between the germline ends. CDR3 sequence: CASLANSLNYGYTF. The CDR3 DNA reads TGTGCCAGCTTAGCGAACAGCCTCAACTATGGCTACACCTTC.

The gene calls are TRBV24-1 and TRBJ1-5; TRBD1 is a possible D gene (6 bases). Looked up from germline, CDR1 is KGHDR and CDR2 is SFDVKD. The CDR3 runs 14 residues. The CDR3 is CVQLPSGVAQPQHF. CDR3 DNA: TGTGTACAGCTCCCGTCAGGGGTGGCTCAGCCCCAGCATTTT.

The DNA for the CDR3 is TGCGCCAGCAGCCTCGACAGGGGCCCTTGGGAAGCTTTCTTT. It is translated as CASSLDRGPWEAFF. The rearrangement uses TRBV5-1 and TRBJ1-1; 8 positions match TRBD1. V shed 4 bases, J shed 8 bases, and the junction held 10 bases outside the gene matches. This CDR3 is built from 14 residues. CDR1 and CDR2 from the germline V gene are SGHRS and YFSETQ.

This chain uses TRBV28 with TRBJ1-2; a weak D match, TRBD1 (6 bases). V was trimmed by 5 bases and J by 0 bases, leaving 13 bases between them. The CDR3 spans 15 residues. The germline V gene has CDR1 MDHEN and CDR2 SYDVKM. The CDR3 DNA follows: TGTGCCAGCAGTGTTCTCAGGGGATCTAACTATGGCTACACCTTC. Translating gives CASSVLRGSNYGYTF.

In DNA form, the CDR3 reads TGTGCCAGTAGTCACGGACAGGACTGGGAAAAACTGTTTTTT. This sequence encodes CASSHGQDWEKLFF. This chain links TRBV19 with TRBJ1-4, with TRBD1 matching 7 bases. J was trimmed by 8 bases and V by 5 bases; bases with no gene match: 8. CDR3 size: 14 residues. CDR1 and CDR2 from the germline V gene are LNHDA and SQIVND (reference sequence).

The chain carries TRBV4-3 and TRBJ1-4; a possible D gene is TRBD1 (6 bases). With 0 bases removed from V and 9 bases from J, the gap between germline ends came to 14 bases. The CDR3 runs to 15 residues. The germline gives CDR1 LGHNA, CDR2 YSLEER. The CDR3 loop is CASSQDKSGAQKLFF. The DNA of the CDR3 is TGCGCCAGCAGCCAAGATAAGTCAGGGGCCCAAAAACTGTTTTTT.

The V gene is TRBV6-1, the J gene TRBJ1-2; 8 bases are a match to TRBD1. CDR1 and CDR2 from the germline V gene are MNHNS and SASEGT. This CDR3 is 14 amino acids long. J lost 4 bases, V lost 0 bases, and 1 base had no gene match. CDR3 coding DNA: TGTGCCAGCAGTGAAGCGGGACAGGCCTATGGCTACACCTTC. It is translated as CASSEAGQAYGYTF.

The gene calls are TRBV18 and TRBJ2-7; possibly TRBD2 for D (5 bases). CDR1 is KGHSH, CDR2 LQKENI, per germline. Trimming left V 2 bases short and J 1 base short, with 15 bases between. The CDR3 loop spans 16 amino acids. This CDR3 is CASSPTVGGFSYEQYF. The CDR3 DNA reads TGTGCCAGCTCACCAACAGTTGGCGGGTTTTCCTACGAGCAGTACTTC.

This clone was detected only a few times. J is TRBJ1-4 and V is TRBV24-1; D is ambiguous. The CDR3 totals 12 residues. Germline CDR1 and CDR2: KGHDR and SFDVKD. V was trimmed by 4 bases and J by 5 bases, leaving 4 bases between them. Here the CDR3 DNA reads TGTGCCACCAGTGACCTAAATGAAAAACTGTTTTTT. Protein: CATSDLNEKLFF.

The chain recombines TRBV6-5 with TRBJ1-6; 8 bases align to TRBD1. Trimming at V came to 2 bases and at J to 10 bases, leaving 7 bases not matched to a gene. Germline assignment: CDR1 MNHEY and CDR2 SVGAGI. The CDR3 is 15 amino acids. This CDR3 is CASSYLQGGRSPLHF. DNA of the CDR3: TGTGCCAGCAGTTACCTACAGGGGGGGAGATCACCCCTCCACTTT.

The chain has TRBV24-1 and TRBJ2-3; 9 nucleotides line up with TRBD2. This CDR3 is built from 12 residues. J lost 9 bases, V lost 4 bases, and 1 base had no gene match. CDR1 and CDR2 from the germline V gene are KGHDR and SFDVKD. This CDR3 reads CATSEGLATQYF. CDR3 nucleotides: TGTGCCACCAGTGAAGGACTAGCGACGCAGTATTTT.

The rearrangement links TRBV2 to TRBJ2-5, with 9 bases identical to TRBD2. With 5 bases clipped from V and 3 bases from J, the junction kept 7 bases outside the gene matches. Germline V lookup: CDR1 SNHLY, CDR2 FYNNEI. This CDR3 has 15 residues. The CDR3 is CASSPSLAGKETQYF. Written as DNA, the CDR3 is TGTGCCAGCAGTCCCTCTCTAGCGGGGAAAGAGACCCAGTACTTC.